The 3 T cell receptor beta chains below come from one sample, sequenced in a study of T cell repertoires in cytomegalovirus infection. TCRdb passed the reads through MiXCR, listing each CDR3 protein once. Altogether roughly 100,000 distinct CDR3 sequences are present, 16% being singletons, with the ten largest covering about 8.8%. The sequenced material came from PBMCs. The receptors shown here come from a human donor in good health (CMV status not recorded). Some clones in this sample may be carry-over from other donors' samples.

This clonotype was seen a few times. This chain uses TRBV5-1 with TRBJ1-1; 7 nucleotides agree with TRBD1. The germline CDR1 and CDR2 sequences are SGHRS and YFSETQ. The CDR3 is 14 residues long. V shed 2 bases and J 10 bases; nucleotides not matched to a gene: 11. The CDR3 DNA sequence: TGCGCCAGCAGCTTTCTAGGGGGCGAGGGGGTAGCTTTCTTT. It translates to CASSFLGGEGVAFF.

Comments on this clonotype: Sequence at one end of the junction differs from germline and may be a read error. The chain recombines TRBV5-1 with TRBJ2-2, with a tentative D call TRBD1 (6 bases). This CDR3 is 17 amino acids long. Germline V CDR1 and CDR2: SGHRS, YFSETQ. CDR3: CASSLGTGKATTRELFF. The DNA for the CDR3 is TGCGCCAGCAGCTTGGGAACAGGGAAGGCCACCACCAGGGAGCTGTTTTTT.

The V call is TRBV5-1, the J call TRBJ1-1, with 8 bases fitting TRBD1. CDR1 is SGHRS and CDR2 is YFSETQ in the germline V gene. There are 16 residues in the CDR3. The ends lost 4 bases at V and 2 bases at J; junction bases unmatched: 10. CDR3 DNA sequence: TGCGCCAGCAGCCGAGACAGGGGAGGAGGAAACACTGAAGCTTTCTTT. It encodes CASSRDRGGGNTEAFF.